This is a list of T cell receptor beta chains from one sample in a study of read filtering for tumor transcriptome and immune sequencing. TCRdb reanalysed the reads using MiXCR and keeps one entry per CDR3 protein. The data contain approximately 58,000 distinct CDR3 sequences, roughly an eighth of them singletons. The sample taken for sequencing was a population of CD138-negative cells sorted from bone marrow. The origin of the receptors is a donor at least 40 years old with multiple myeloma. CDR3s leave out the opening cysteine and the closing phenylalanine or tryptophan.

V gene: TRBV12-3/TRBV12-4; J gene: TRBJ2-2; CDR3 protein: ASSGRTGGRTGELF
V gene: TRBV7-6; J gene: TRBJ1-4; CDR3 protein: ASSTGQGTGNEKLF
V gene: TRBV12-3/TRBV12-4; J gene: TRBJ2-3; CDR3 protein: ASSLPHGADTQY
V gene: TRBV29-1; J gene: TRBJ2-2; CDR3 protein: SVDMGMNTGELF
V gene: TRBV5-4; J gene: TRBJ2-5; CDR3 protein: ASSLGTAQETQY
V gene: TRBV29-1; J gene: TRBJ2-3; CDR3 protein: SVGTSGVDTQY
V gene: TRBV29-1; J gene: TRBJ2-3; CDR3 protein: SGVAGGMTDTQY
V gene: TRBV6-5; J gene: TRBJ2-1; CDR3 protein: ASSFYNEQF
V gene: TRBV2; J gene: TRBJ2-1; CDR3 protein: ASRGRRQF
V gene: TRBV7-9; J gene: TRBJ2-1; CDR3 protein: ASSLVGPDGYNEQF
V gene: TRBV12-3/TRBV12-4; J gene: TRBJ2-5; CDR3 protein: ASSLARGQETQY
V gene: TRBV7-3; J gene: TRBJ2-3; CDR3 protein: ASSQQSSTDTQY
V gene: TRBV18; J gene: TRBJ2-1; CDR3 protein: ASSPQSSYNEQF
V gene: TRBV5-4; J gene: TRBJ2-2; CDR3 protein: ASSLDRGQNTGELF
V gene: TRBV29-1; J gene: TRBJ1-1; CDR3 protein: SVVGIFMNTEAF
V gene: TRBV20-1; J gene: TRBJ1-5; CDR3 protein: SAPAAGGSNQPQH
V gene: TRBV5-4; J gene: TRBJ2-7; CDR3 protein: ASSLFQGSYEQY
V gene: TRBV5-5; J gene: TRBJ1-5; CDR3 protein: ASSPVGTDYSNQPQH
V gene: TRBV18; J gene: TRBJ2-2; CDR3 protein: ASSPGVRTGELF
V gene: TRBV5-1; J gene: TRBJ2-3; CDR3 protein: ASSLRQDRDTQY
V gene: TRBV5-1; J gene: TRBJ2-1; CDR3 protein: ASSLDASGVFDNEQF
V gene: TRBV7-8; J gene: TRBJ2-3; CDR3 protein: ASSPLRVGAGTQY
V gene: TRBV4-1; J gene: TRBJ2-2; CDR3 protein: ASSPRGGLNTGELF
V gene: TRBV20-1; J gene: TRBJ2-1; CDR3 protein: SARPGQGNNEQF
V gene: TRBV19; J gene: TRBJ1-5; CDR3 protein: ASSAPNQPQH
V gene: TRBV5-1; J gene: TRBJ2-3; CDR3 protein: ASSLARSGGASGTDTQY
V gene: TRBV20-1; J gene: TRBJ1-5; CDR3 protein: SARRVGNQPQH
V gene: TRBV6-6; J gene: TRBJ1-5; CDR3 protein: VSSRTGDSNQPQH
V gene: TRBV2; J gene: TRBJ1-4; CDR3 protein: AISRGFNEKLF
V gene: TRBV5-1; J gene: TRBJ2-2; CDR3 protein: ASSLGGANTGELF
V gene: TRBV5-1; J gene: TRBJ2-7; CDR3 protein: ASRGDRESYEQY
V gene: TRBV2; J gene: TRBJ2-5; CDR3 protein: ASRGQGVGQETQY
V gene: TRBV20-1; J gene: TRBJ2-3; CDR3 protein: SARDPRGGTDTQY
V gene: TRBV6-1; J gene: TRBJ2-7; CDR3 protein: ATSGAGRFYEQY
V gene: TRBV2; J gene: TRBJ1-6; CDR3 protein: ARRTYNSPLH
V gene: TRBV7-2; J gene: TRBJ2-1; CDR3 protein: ASSLGSRSGTKQF
V gene: TRBV2; J gene: TRBJ2-1; CDR3 protein: ASSEAGVNEQF
V gene: TRBV29-1; J gene: TRBJ2-3; CDR3 protein: SVVPTGARTQY
V gene: TRBV2; J gene: TRBJ2-5; CDR3 protein: ASSEWQETQY
V gene: TRBV27; J gene: TRBJ2-3; CDR3 protein: ASSPLRLAGLTDTQY